This T cell receptor beta chain is from a study of blood T cell repertoires in COVID-19. Profiling relied on immunoSEQ multiplex PCR, and the TCRdb table lists in-frame clones only, not all of them. There are 300,000 to 500,000 clones in the sample; roughly 86% occur only once, and approximately 2% lies in the top ten. All enrollees were roughly 18 to 95 years old and from 24 US areas. The source of this sequence is a middle-aged woman with acute COVID-19. Sample: PBMCs or T cells enriched from blood (not recorded which).

The CDR3 nucleotides are TGTGCCAGTAGTATTGACCACAGCCCCAACACTGAAGCTTTCTTT. Translating gives CASSIDHSPNTEAFF. The chain couples TRBV19 to TRBJ1-1; no reliable D call. Germline V gene sequence: CDR1 LNHDA, CDR2 SQIVND (reference sequence). The V end lost 3 bases, the J end lost 2 bases, and 13 bases lay between the germline ends. The CDR3 extends over 15 amino acids.